The 30 T cell receptor beta chains given below trace back to one sample, sequenced in a study of blood T cells in healthy people across ages. The second PCR ran about 6 to 12 cycles with a sample-barcoded 5' primer and J-beta primers. TCRdb re-called the 5' RACE reads through MiXCR, storing one row per CDR3 protein. The sample records about 1.7 million distinct CDR3 sequences, 28% being singletons. The source material was blood. These receptors were collected from a woman aged 30 to 39 in good health.

This clonotype was seen a single time. The gene calls are TRBV6-2 or TRBV6-3 and TRBJ2-7; D is possibly TRBD1 (6 bases). Trimming cost V 6 bases and J 3 bases, with 18 bases left between them. This CDR3 contains 15 residues. The germline CDR1 and CDR2 sequences are MNHEY and SVGEGT. CDR3 bases: TGTGCCAGCAGATATGGACAGCCCCTCTTCTACGAGCAGTACTTC. Amino acid sequence: CASRYGQPLFYEQYF.

This clonotype came up once. V gene TRBV19 combines with J gene TRBJ2-1; possibly TRBD1 or TRBD2 for D (5 bases each). From germline, CDR1 is LNHDA and CDR2 SQIVND (reference sequence). Trimming stripped 4 bases from V and 0 bases from J, with 10 bases between. The CDR3 sequence is 15 residues long. The CDR3 loop is CASSRADNSYNEQFF. The CDR3 bases are TGTGCCAGTAGTAGAGCGGACAACTCCTACAATGAGCAGTTCTTC.

The chain recombines TRBV12-3 or TRBV12-4 with TRBJ1-6; D is possibly TRBD1 (5 bases). The CDR3 has 15 residues. Trimming removed 3 bases from V and 7 bases from J, with 13 bases in between. The DNA of the CDR3 is TGTGCCAGCAGTTTGGCCCGGGGACCCAATTCACCCCTCCACTTT. Translating it yields CASSLARGPNSPLHF.

The chain links TRBV7-7 to TRBJ2-1, with 7 bases matching TRBD2. V shed 1 base, J shed 9 bases, and the junction held 9 bases outside the gene matches. The CDR3 is 15 amino acids. Per germline, CDR1 SSHAT and CDR2 FNYEAQ (reference sequence). The CDR3 spells CASSLGDSGEGEQFF. The CDR3, as DNA: TGTGCCAGCAGCTTAGGGGATTCGGGGGAGGGTGAGCAGTTCTTC.

This chain uses TRBV2 with TRBJ2-3; 7 nucleotides line up with TRBD2. Germline values: CDR1 SNHLY, CDR2 FYNNEI. CDR3 size: 14 residues. V gave up 6 bases and J gave up 2 bases; unmatched junction bases: 5. The CDR3 here is CASRQGLVTDTQYF. The CDR3 DNA reads TGTGCCAGCAGGCAAGGACTAGTCACAGATACGCAGTATTTT.

Note on this clonotype: One end of the junction fails to match germline, which may point to a read error. V is TRBV5-6 and J is TRBJ2-5; tentative D call: TRBD1 (6 bases). This CDR3 has 14 amino acids. Germline CDR1 reads SGHDT; CDR2 reads YYEEEE. In nucleotides, the CDR3 is TGTGCCAGCAGCTTGGTGGACAGCCAACAGACCCAGTACTTC. This sequence encodes CASSLVDSQQTQYF.

This chain joins TRBV12-3 or TRBV12-4 and TRBJ2-1; the match to TRBD2 covers 9 bases. Trimming at V came to 7 bases and at J to 1 base, leaving 8 bases not matched to a gene. CDR3 length: 16 residues. DNA of the CDR3: TGTGCCAGCACCCCTAGCACTAGCGGGTCCTACAATGAGCAGTTCTTC. Protein product: CASTPSTSGSYNEQFF.

This clonotype has at least ten counts. The gene calls are TRBV6-5 and TRBJ2-7; TRBD1 aligns across 12 bases. The trim removed 4 bases at V and 4 bases at J, leaving 14 bases unmatched. The V gene's germline CDR1 is MNHEY and CDR2 SVGAGI. The CDR3 length is 18 residues. In DNA form, the CDR3 reads TGTGCCAGCAGTTCGACGCCCATTGGGACAGGGGGCAGGTACGAGCAGTACTTC. This gives the protein CASSSTPIGTGGRYEQYF.

This clonotype was observed a few times. This chain joins TRBV6-6 and TRBJ2-1, with D possibly being TRBD2 (6 bases). V was shortened by 6 bases and J by 7 bases, with 16 bases between the two germline ends. Germline V CDR1 and CDR2: MNHNY, SVGAGI (reference sequence). The CDR3 totals 14 residues. For the CDR3, the DNA is TGTGCCAGCAGGCGGCTAGCGAGTGATAATGAGCAGTTCTTC. This gives the protein CASRRLASDNEQFF.

This clonotype occurred a few times. This chain uses TRBV20-1 with TRBJ2-4, with D maybe TRBD2 (6 bases). Trimming stripped 5 bases from V and 2 bases from J, with 16 bases between. CDR1 and CDR2 (germline): DFQATT, SNEGSKA (reference sequence). This CDR3 is built from 15 residues. For the CDR3, the DNA is TGCAGTGCTTCGCAAACGGGCGGGACCAAAAACATTCAGTACTTC. It translates to CSASQTGGTKNIQYF.

In this sample, this clonotype turned up once. The chain couples TRBV7-9 to TRBJ2-5, with D possibly being TRBD2 (7 bases). Germline CDR1 SEHNR, CDR2 FQNEAQ (reference sequence). Trimming pared 8 bases from V and 4 bases from J, leaving 14 bases between. The CDR3 contains 13 residues. CDR3 coding DNA: TGTGCCAGCCAAGAGGGGGGGCGAGAGACCCAGTACTTC. Translation: CASQEGGRETQYF.

In this sample, this clonotype turned up many times. This CDR3 is CASSLENQPQHF. For the CDR3, the DNA is TGTGCCAGCAGCTTAGAGAATCAGCCCCAGCATTTT. The rearrangement joins TRBV7-9 to TRBJ1-5, with D unresolved. The CDR3 consists of 12 residues. Germline CDR1 and CDR2: SEHNR and FQNEAQ (reference sequence). The V gene lost 1 base and the J gene lost 4 bases, with 2 bases spanning the gap.

The CDR3 loop reads CASSLAHGSSYGYTF. As DNA, the CDR3 is TGTGCCAGCAGCTTAGCGCACGGAAGCAGCTATGGCTACACCTTC. The J gene is TRBJ1-2, the V gene TRBV7-9; no firm D call. The CDR3 loop spans 15 amino acids. V lost 0 bases to trimming and J lost 4 bases, with 12 bases between them. The V gene's germline CDR1 is SEHNR and CDR2 FQNEAQ (reference sequence).

The V and J genes are TRBV30 and TRBJ2-1, with 12 positions matching TRBD2. This CDR3 is 16 amino acids long. CDR1 and CDR2 (germline): GTSNPN, SVGIG (reference sequence). Unmatched junction bases numbered 9, after V lost 5 bases and J lost 4 bases. As DNA, the CDR3 is TGTGCCTGGGAGAAAGTAGGGACTAGCGGGTACAATGAGCAGTTCTTC. Its protein is CAWEKVGTSGYNEQFF.

This clonotype has ten or more counts. The V gene is TRBV10-3, the J gene TRBJ2-7, with 9 bases identical to TRBD1. The germline gives CDR1 ENHRY, CDR2 SYGVKD. The J segment lost 2 bases and the V segment lost 10 bases, leaving 6 bases of the junction unmatched. The CDR3 runs 13 residues. In DNA form, the CDR3 reads TGTGCCACACGGGACAGGGTGCCCTACGAGCAGTACTTC. Its protein product is CATRDRVPYEQYF.

This clonotype was counted between two and nine times. This chain uses TRBV20-1 with TRBJ2-7; D might be TRBD2 (6 bases). The CDR3 runs 18 residues. Germline CDR1 reads DFQATT; CDR2 reads SNEGSKA (reference sequence). V lost 5 bases to trimming and J lost 0 bases, with 26 bases between them. This CDR3 is CSASRQLGGSLSSYEQYF. CDR3 sequence (DNA): TGCAGTGCTTCCAGACAGCTCGGAGGGAGCTTAAGCTCCTACGAGCAGTACTTC.

This clonotype was recorded a few times. J is TRBJ1-1 and V is TRBV5-1; 7 bases match TRBD1. The junction had 4 bases not matched to a gene; V was cut back by 3 bases and J by 5 bases. CDR1 and CDR2 (germline): SGHRS, YFSETQ. The CDR3 totals 13 residues. The CDR3 sequence is CASSSQQGTEAFF. The CDR3, as DNA: TGCGCCAGCAGCTCCCAACAGGGGACTGAAGCTTTCTTT.

The CDR3 loop is CASSPADISSYEQYF. Written as DNA, the CDR3 is TGTGCCAGCAGCCCGGCGGATATAAGCTCCTACGAGCAGTACTTC. The chain recombines TRBV7-3 with TRBJ2-7; D is unresolved. The CDR3 extends over 15 amino acids. Deletions cut 5 bases from V and 0 bases from J, with 14 bases between. The V gene's germline CDR1 is SGHTA and CDR2 FQGTGA. Full variable domain (outside the CDR3, taken from reference TRBV7-3 and TRBJ2-7): GAGVSQTPSNKVTEKGKYVELRCDPISGHTALYWYRQSLGQGPEFLIYFQGTGAADDSGLPNDRFFAVRPEGSVSTLKIQRTERGDSAVYLCASSPADISSYEQYFGPGTRLTVT.

This chain uses TRBV5-1 with TRBJ2-2; 9 positions agree with TRBD1. Trimming removed 1 base from V and 5 bases from J; junction bases left unmatched: 3. Per the germline V gene, CDR1 is SGHRS and CDR2 is YFSETQ. This CDR3 contains 15 residues. The CDR3 region is CASSLPGTGTGELFF. In nucleotides, the CDR3 is TGCGCCAGCAGCTTGCCCGGGACAGGGACCGGGGAGCTGTTTTTT. Full variable domain (outside the CDR3, taken from reference TRBV5-1 and TRBJ2-2): KAGVTQTPRYLIKTRGQQVTLSCSPISGHRSVSWYQQTPGQGLQFLFEYFSETQRNKGNFPGRFSGRQFSNSRSEMNVSTLELGDSALYLCASSLPGTGTGELFFGEGSRLTVL.

This clonotype came up once. J is TRBJ2-3 and V is TRBV7-9; D is perhaps TRBD1 or TRBD2 (5 bases each). The CDR3 is made up of 15 amino acids. Germline V gives CDR1 SEHNR, CDR2 FQNEAQ (reference sequence). Trimming pared 5 bases from V and 0 bases from J, leaving 12 bases between. The CDR3 is CASSREGQSTDTQYF. The DNA of the CDR3 is TGTGCCAGCAGCCGAGAGGGGCAGAGCACAGATACGCAGTATTTT.

This clonotype has a count of ten or more. The chain recombines TRBV20-1 with TRBJ2-7, with TRBD1 as a possible D gene (5 bases). Germline CDR1 DFQATT, CDR2 SNEGSKA (reference sequence). Trimming shortened V by 2 bases and J by 3 bases, and 17 bases separated the two germline ends. CDR3 length: 15 amino acids. CDR3 loop: CSARLTGQRDYEQYF. Here the CDR3 DNA reads TGCAGTGCTAGACTTACAGGACAACGAGACTACGAGCAGTACTTC.

The table lists this clonotype with a few counts. The V gene is TRBV6-5, the J gene TRBJ1-4; D is unresolved. CDR3 length: 15 residues. Trimming removed 3 bases at V and 8 bases at J, with 16 bases between. Germline CDR1 is MNHEY and CDR2 is SVGAGI. This chain's CDR3 is CASSYKARRPEKLFF. The DNA for the CDR3 is TGTGCCAGCAGTTATAAAGCCCGGCGACCAGAAAAACTGTTTTTT.

This clonotype was seen a few times. The chain recombines TRBV20-1 with TRBJ2-7; maybe TRBD2 (6 bases). Germline CDR1 reads DFQATT; CDR2 reads SNEGSKA (reference sequence). CDR3 size: 13 residues. V lost 6 bases and J lost 2, with 14 bases in between. CDR3 nucleotides: TGCAGTGCCCAGCGGGTCGACGCCTACGAGCAGTACTTC. Its protein is CSAQRVDAYEQYF.

J is TRBJ1-6 and V is TRBV20-1; D uncertain. V was clipped by 6 bases and J by 8 bases, with 14 bases between them. CDR3 length: 13 amino acids. The germline V gene has CDR1 DFQATT and CDR2 SNEGSKA (reference sequence). Here the CDR3 reads CSANSPLDSPLHF. CDR3 DNA sequence: TGCAGTGCGAACAGTCCCTTGGATTCACCCCTCCACTTT.

The chain combines TRBV29-1 with TRBJ1-1, with D maybe TRBD1 (5 bases). Germline CDR1 is SQVTM and CDR2 is ANQGSEA. V lost 6 bases to trimming and J lost 5 bases, with 16 bases between them. There are 13 residues in the CDR3. The CDR3, as DNA: TGCAGCGTCCGCGGGACCCTCGGGACTGAAGCTTTCTTT. Protein: CSVRGTLGTEAFF.

The CDR3 nucleotides are TGTGCCAGCACCTCAAGGGAATCTGGGGCCAACGTCCTGACTTTC. It codes for CASTSRESGANVLTF. The V and J genes are TRBV28 and TRBJ2-6; the D is unclear. In germline, CDR1 is MDHEN, CDR2 SYDVKM. This CDR3 contains 15 residues. Trimming removed 7 bases at V and 1 base at J, with 11 bases between. Full variable domain (outside the CDR3, taken from reference TRBV28 and TRBJ2-6): DVKVTQSSRYLVKRTGEKVFLECVQDMDHENMFWYRQDPGLGLRLIYFSYDVKMKEKGDIPEGYSVSREKKERFSLILESASTNQTSMYLCASTSRESGANVLTFGAGSRLTVL.

This clonotype was detected only a few times. The J gene is TRBJ1-1, the V gene TRBV12-3 or TRBV12-4, with no clear D. This CDR3 is built from 15 residues. The V end was cut by 0 bases, the J end by 8 bases, with 16 bases between. The CDR3 DNA reads TGTGCCAGCAGTTTAGCCGGTCACACCCTAGGGGAAGCTTTCTTT. Translation: CASSLAGHTLGEAFF.

The V gene is TRBV28, the J gene TRBJ2-5, with 14 bases matching TRBD2. Germline CDR1 and CDR2: MDHEN and SYDVKM. Trimming cost V 4 bases and J 5 bases; bases outside gene matches: 9. The CDR3 runs 17 residues. The CDR3 bases are TGTGCCAGCAGTTCAACGACTAGCGGGAGGGCCCCGGAGACCCAGTACTTC. Residues: CASSSTTSGRAPETQYF.

As to this clonotype: One end of the junction is discordant with germline, which a read error may explain. The chain uses TRBV20-1 and TRBJ2-2; D tentatively fits TRBD1 or TRBD2 (6 bases each). The CDR3 sequence is 14 residues long. Germline V gene data show CDR1 as DFQATT and CDR2 as SNEGSKA (reference sequence). The CDR3 DNA reads as TGCAGTGCCTCCGCGCAGGGGAGAGGCGGGGAGCGGTTTTTT. It specifies CSASAQGRGGERFF.

The chain is built from TRBV30 and TRBJ2-7; TRBD2 matches at 10 bases. The CDR3 is 14 residues long. Losses at the gene ends were 4 bases for V and 10 bases for J; bases not matched to a gene: 13. The germline CDR1 and CDR2 sequences are GTSNPN and SVGIG (reference sequence). The CDR3 sequence: CAWKALAGTIRQYF. CDR3 DNA sequence: TGTGCCTGGAAGGCACTAGCGGGGACCATCCGACAGTACTTC.